This T cell receptor beta chain was observed in a study of OX40 agonist ivuxolimab in advanced cancers. The CDR3 runs to 14 residues. V was pared by 5 bases and J by 7 bases, with 15 bases between. Per the germline V gene, CDR1 is SGHTA and CDR2 is FQGNSA. Here immunoSEQ multiplex PCR was the method, and the copy in TCRdb shows in-frame clones only, minus some. The sample lists 50,000 to 65,000 clones; 70% to 90% were seen once. Samples of blood were obtained at baseline, on cycle 4 day 1, and on cycle 7 day 1. Sequencing was performed on CD4+ or CD8+ T cells sorted from blood, taken in a trial of the OX40 agonist ivuxolimab. The sequence was collected from an adult with an advanced solid tumor such as melanoma, head and neck, liver or kidney cancer. The J gene is TRBJ2-1, the V gene TRBV7-2, with D possibly called TRBD1 or TRBD2 (5 bases each). The CDR3 nucleotides are TGTGCCAGCAGCCCCAGGGACCCCATGAATGAGCAGTTCTTC. Translating it yields CASSPRDPMNEQFF. The full variable domain, with the rest looked up from reference TRBV7-2 and TRBJ2-1, is GAGVSQSPSNKVTEKGKDVELRCDPISGHTALYWYRQSLGQGLEFLIYFQGNSAPDKSGLPSDRFSAERTGGSVSTLTIQRTQQEDSAVYLCASSPRDPMNEQFFGPGTRLTVL.